The 29 T cell receptor beta chains below come from one sample, sequenced in a study of blood T cell repertoires in COVID-19. TCRdb's table, derived via immunoSEQ multiplex PCR, lists solely in-frame clones and lacks some. The table has roughly 250,000 clones, 80% to 90% seen once. The sequenced material came from PBMCs or T cells enriched from blood (not recorded which). These receptors came from a woman aged 25 to 39 who had recovered from COVID-19.

The chain carries TRBV19 and TRBJ1-1; D gene uncertain. V gave up 6 bases and J gave up 1 base, with 9 bases separating them. The CDR3 is 13 amino acids. Germline V gives CDR1 LNHDA, CDR2 SQIVND (reference sequence). DNA of the CDR3: TGTGCCAGTAGCGTGGGCCGGAACACTGAAGCTTTCTTT. It yields the protein CASSVGRNTEAFF.

V usage is TRBV10-1 and J usage is TRBJ1-3, with D unclear. Per germline, CDR1 WNHNN and CDR2 SYGVQD (reference sequence). Trimming left V 3 bases short and J 5 bases short, with 11 bases between. The CDR3 totals 14 residues. CDR3: CASSDRGSRNTIYF. In DNA, the CDR3 is TGCGCCAGCAGTGACAGAGGATCGAGAAACACCATATATTTT.

DNA for the CDR3: TGTGCCAGCAGCATCCGGACAGCTAACACCGGGGAGCTGTTTTTT. It codes for CASSIRTANTGELFF. V gene TRBV6-1 combines with J gene TRBJ2-2; tentative D call: TRBD1 (6 bases). Per the germline V gene, CDR1 is MNHNS and CDR2 is SASEGT. The CDR3 sequence is 15 residues long. Deletions cut 6 bases from V and 2 bases from J, with 13 bases between.

V usage is TRBV6-6 and J usage is TRBJ2-3; D remains ambiguous. This CDR3 spans 15 amino acids. Trimming shortened V by 0 bases and J by 3 bases, and 10 bases separated the two germline ends. Germline V gene data show CDR1 as MNHNY and CDR2 as SVGAGI (reference sequence). CDR3 nucleotides: TGTGCCAGCAGTTACTCTTGGCTAGAGACAGATACGCAGTATTTT. Protein product: CASSYSWLETDTQYF.

The V call is TRBV7-8, the J call TRBJ1-6; TRBD1 matches at 7 bases. CDR1 is SGHVS and CDR2 is FQNEAQ in the germline V gene. V was pared by 7 bases and J by 7 bases, with 10 bases of the junction left unmatched. CDR3 length: 15 residues. The DNA for the CDR3 is TGTGCCAGCATATCGACAGGGATTCCAAATTCACCCCTCCACTTT. Its protein is CASISTGIPNSPLHF.

The chain is built from TRBV18 and TRBJ1-2; 10 bases match TRBD1. Trimming at V came to 0 bases and at J to 3 bases, leaving 1 base not matched to a gene. The germline gives CDR1 KGHSH, CDR2 LQKENI. This CDR3 spans 15 amino acids. The CDR3 loop is CASSPPGQGYYGYTF. CDR3 nucleotide sequence: TGTGCCAGCTCACCACCGGGACAGGGGTACTATGGCTACACCTTC.

This clone has only one observation. The chain has TRBV18 and TRBJ2-3; TRBD1 aligns across 8 bases. The germline V gene has CDR1 KGHSH and CDR2 LQKENI. V was pared by 3 bases and J by 6 bases, with 5 bases of the junction left unmatched. The CDR3 has 14 residues. The CDR3 DNA reads TGTGCCAGCTCACCGACGGGACAGGCGGATACGCAGTATTTT. Its translation is CASSPTGQADTQYF.

The J gene is TRBJ2-7, the V gene TRBV5-1; 7 bases fit TRBD1. The CDR3 extends over 16 amino acids. After removal of 0 bases from V and 2 bases from J, the junction contained 8 bases not matched to a gene. CDR1 is SGHRS, CDR2 YFSETQ, per germline. CDR3: CASSLGGTAATYEQYF. The CDR3 nucleotides are TGCGCCAGCAGCTTGGGGGGGACAGCGGCTACCTACGAGCAGTACTTC.

This clone was detected once. The chain couples TRBV4-2 to TRBJ1-6; 7 bases map to TRBD1. V shed 3 bases and J 7 bases; nucleotides not matched to a gene: 9. Germline values: CDR1 LGHNA, CDR2 YNFKEQ. This CDR3 has 16 residues. In DNA, the CDR3 is TGTGCCAGCAGCCACCCCCGGGACAGCCCCAATTCACCCCTCCACTTT. Translating gives CASSHPRDSPNSPLHF.

The V and J genes are TRBV15 and TRBJ1-6; 7 bases agree with TRBD1. The CDR3 covers 15 residues. Germline values: CDR1 LNHNV, CDR2 YYDKDF (reference sequence). V was clipped by 1 base and J by 7 bases; unmatched bases: 4. DNA for the CDR3: TGTGCCACCAGCAGAGCTGGGACAGCAAATTCACCCCTCCACTTT. It specifies CATSRAGTANSPLHF.

The V gene is TRBV29-1, the J gene TRBJ1-2; TRBD1 matches at 7 bases. CDR3 length: 11 amino acids. The germline gives CDR1 SQVTM, CDR2 ANQGSEA. V gave up 7 bases and J gave up 6 bases; unmatched junction bases: 5. The chain's CDR3 is CSAQGWHGYTF. The DNA for the CDR3 is TGCAGCGCACAGGGGTGGCATGGCTACACCTTC.

V and J are TRBV28 and TRBJ2-1, with 8 bases lining up with TRBD2. The CDR3 runs 16 residues. In germline, CDR1 is MDHEN, CDR2 SYDVKM. V lost 0 bases to trimming and J lost 4 bases; unmatched junction nucleotides: 5. The CDR3 DNA sequence: TGTGCCAGCAGTTTATGGGGGCAGCGGGAGTACAATGAGCAGTTCTTC. Amino acids: CASSLWGQREYNEQFF.

This sequence joins TRBV6-5 and TRBJ2-7; D possibly corresponds to TRBD2 (5 bases). This CDR3 spans 13 amino acids. The V end was cut by 5 bases, the J end by 4 bases, with 12 bases between. Germline assignment: CDR1 MNHEY and CDR2 SVGAGI. CDR3 region: CASSTRTGYEQYF. As DNA, the CDR3 is TGTGCCAGCAGTACTAGGACGGGGTACGAGCAGTACTTC.

The rearrangement links TRBV6-5 to TRBJ2-7; 13 positions agree with TRBD2. The CDR3 consists of 15 residues. The germline gives CDR1 MNHEY, CDR2 SVGAGI. With V trimmed by 5 bases and J by 6 bases, 7 bases remained unmatched. DNA for the CDR3: TGTGCCAGCAGTCTTACTAGCGGGAGGGGGGGCGAGCAGTACTTC. Its translation is CASSLTSGRGGEQYF.

The CDR3 bases are TGTGCCAGCGCCCTGGCGGGGGCCTTCTACGAGCAGTACTTC. Translating gives CASALAGAFYEQYF. The chain employs TRBV6-5 and TRBJ2-7, with D possibly TRBD2 on 7 matching bases. V gave up 8 bases and J gave up 3 bases, with 17 bases separating them. The CDR3 loop spans 14 amino acids. Germline CDR1 MNHEY, CDR2 SVGAGI.

This chain joins TRBV11-2 and TRBJ1-6; tentatively, D is TRBD1 (6 bases). The CDR3 has 16 residues. Germline CDR1 SGHAT, CDR2 FQNNGV. V lost 4 bases to trimming and J lost 7 bases, with 17 bases between them. CDR3: CASSSVRGAKNSPLHF. The CDR3 bases are TGTGCCAGCAGCTCGGTCCGGGGGGCTAAGAATTCACCCCTCCACTTT.

The V gene is TRBV6-5, the J gene TRBJ2-1; tentatively, D is TRBD2 (6 bases). CDR3 length: 14 residues. The germline CDR1 and CDR2 sequences are MNHEY and SVGAGI. The ends were cut back, 8 bases at V and 1 base at J, with 12 bases in the middle. This CDR3 is CASLEGGSYNEQFF. In DNA, the CDR3 is TGTGCCAGCCTAGAAGGAGGGTCCTACAATGAGCAGTTCTTC.

The chain joins TRBV5-6 to TRBJ1-4; tentative D call: TRBD1 (5 bases). V gave up 1 base and J gave up 8 bases, with 12 bases separating them. From germline, CDR1 is SGHDT and CDR2 YYEEEE. This CDR3 comprises 14 residues. CDR3 sequence reads: CASSLSGYGEKLFF. Here the CDR3 DNA reads TGTGCCAGCAGCTTGTCAGGGTACGGGGAAAAACTGTTTTTT.

The chain couples TRBV9 to TRBJ1-4; D call uncertain. Germline values: CDR1 SGDLS, CDR2 YYNGEE. Trimming took off 0 bases at V and 2 bases at J, with 14 bases between the two ends. This CDR3 region has 17 residues. CDR3 sequence (DNA): TGTGCCAGCAGCGTAGGGGCAGCCCCGGGGACTAATGAAAAACTGTTTTTT. Amino acid sequence: CASSVGAAPGTNEKLFF.

This sequence joins TRBV18 and TRBJ2-7; 11 bases are shared with TRBD1. The CDR3 spans 16 residues. Per the germline V gene, CDR1 is KGHSH and CDR2 is LQKENI. V gave up 1 base and J gave up 3 bases; unmatched junction bases: 5. The CDR3 bases are TGTGCCAGCTCACCACTCGGACAGGGGGCCTTCTACGAGCAGTACTTC. Its protein is CASSPLGQGAFYEQYF.

The chain links TRBV28 to TRBJ2-5; TRBD2 matches at 10 bases. CDR3 size: 16 residues. V was clipped by 8 bases and J by 5 bases; unmatched bases: 14. Germline CDR1 and CDR2: MDHEN and SYDVKM. In DNA form, the CDR3 reads TGTGCCAGCGGGACCGGAAGAGCGGGAGGGTTTGAGACCCAGTACTTC. Its protein product is CASGTGRAGGFETQYF.

This chain links TRBV3-1 (or the pseudogene TRBV3-2) with TRBJ2-7; D call uncertain. Germline CDR1 is LGHDT and CDR2 is YNNKEL (reference sequence). The CDR3 contains 11 residues. Trimming removed 5 bases from V and 5 bases from J, with 7 bases in between. The CDR3 DNA reads as TGTGCCAGCAGCGCTTTAGACGAGCAGTACTTC. This codes for CASSALDEQYF.

This clone was observed a few times. The chain recombines TRBV29-1 with TRBJ2-5, with 9 bases that match TRBD2. Germline V lookup: CDR1 SQVTM, CDR2 ANQGSEA. CDR3 size: 14 residues. Trimming removed 5 bases from V and 5 bases from J; junction bases left unmatched: 9. CDR3 bases: TGCAGCGTTCGCGGGGGGGCAGTCCAGGAGACCCAGTACTTC. Protein sequence: CSVRGGAVQETQYF.

About this clone itself: Other DNA variants within this sample encode the same CDR3. V gene TRBV24-1 combines with J gene TRBJ2-5; D unresolved. V lost 3 bases and J 1 base, leaving 5 bases between the germline ends. The CDR3 has 13 residues. Germline V gene lookup returns CDR1 KGHDR and CDR2 SFDVKD. CDR3 in amino acids: CATSDGSQETQYF. CDR3 bases: TGTGCCACCAGTGATGGTAGCCAAGAGACCCAGTACTTC.

J is TRBJ1-4 and V is TRBV25-1; 9 positions match TRBD1. CDR3 length equals 16 residues. Germline CDR1 reads MGHDK; CDR2 reads SYGVNS. V was pared by 1 base and J by 6 bases, with 6 bases of the junction left unmatched. CDR3: CASSESLTGGDEKLFF. The CDR3 DNA sequence: TGTGCCAGCAGTGAATCCCTGACAGGGGGGGATGAAAAACTGTTTTTT.

The chain joins TRBV27 to TRBJ1-6, with 9 bases fitting TRBD1. V lost 2 bases, J lost 7 bases, and 9 bases stayed unmatched. Germline values: CDR1 MNHEY, CDR2 SMNVEV (reference sequence). The length of the CDR3 is 17 residues. The CDR3 loop is CASSLRTGVVGNSPLHF. CDR3 sequence (DNA): TGTGCCAGCAGTTTAAGGACAGGGGTCGTAGGAAATTCACCCCTCCACTTT.

In DNA form, the CDR3 reads TGTGCCAGCAATGACAGGGATTACGCCGAACAGTACTTC. It codes for CASNDRDYAEQYF. The V call is TRBV6-1, the J call TRBJ2-7; 7 nucleotides match TRBD1. V was pared by 7 bases and J by 10 bases, with 13 bases of the junction left unmatched. CDR1 is MNHNS, CDR2 SASEGT, per germline. The CDR3 is made up of 13 amino acids.

V and J are TRBV10-3 and TRBJ2-2, with D perhaps matching TRBD1 (5 bases). In germline, CDR1 is ENHRY, CDR2 SYGVKD. Deletions cut 7 bases from V and 3 bases from J, with 12 bases between. This CDR3 has 14 residues. The CDR3 bases are TGTGCCATCAAGCGCAGGGCCCACACCGGGGAGCTGTTTTTT. Its translation is CAIKRRAHTGELFF.

This chain joins TRBV5-6 and TRBJ2-1, with 13 bases aligning to TRBD2. Germline lookup yields CDR1 SGHDT and CDR2 YYEEEE. CDR3 length equals 17 residues. Germline trimming cut 1 base from V and 1 base from J; bases unmatched to any gene: 2. The CDR3 bases are TGTGCCAGCAGCTTGCTGACTAGCGGGAGGTCCTACAATGAGCAGTTCTTC. It yields the protein CASSLLTSGRSYNEQFF.